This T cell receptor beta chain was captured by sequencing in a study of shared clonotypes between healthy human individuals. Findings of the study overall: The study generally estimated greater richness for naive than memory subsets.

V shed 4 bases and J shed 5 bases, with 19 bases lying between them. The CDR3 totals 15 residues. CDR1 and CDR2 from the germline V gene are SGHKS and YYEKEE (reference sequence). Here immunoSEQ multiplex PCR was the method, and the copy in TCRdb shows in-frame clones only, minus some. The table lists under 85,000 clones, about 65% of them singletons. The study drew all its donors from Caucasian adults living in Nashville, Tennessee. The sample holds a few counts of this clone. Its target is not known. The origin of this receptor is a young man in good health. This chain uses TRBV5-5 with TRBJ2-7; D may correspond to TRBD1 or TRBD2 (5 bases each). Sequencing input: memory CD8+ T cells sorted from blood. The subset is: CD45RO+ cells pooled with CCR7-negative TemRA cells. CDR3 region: CASSLAWGPGDEQYF. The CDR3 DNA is TGTGCCAGCAGCCTTGCCTGGGGACCCGGGGACGAGCAGTACTTC.